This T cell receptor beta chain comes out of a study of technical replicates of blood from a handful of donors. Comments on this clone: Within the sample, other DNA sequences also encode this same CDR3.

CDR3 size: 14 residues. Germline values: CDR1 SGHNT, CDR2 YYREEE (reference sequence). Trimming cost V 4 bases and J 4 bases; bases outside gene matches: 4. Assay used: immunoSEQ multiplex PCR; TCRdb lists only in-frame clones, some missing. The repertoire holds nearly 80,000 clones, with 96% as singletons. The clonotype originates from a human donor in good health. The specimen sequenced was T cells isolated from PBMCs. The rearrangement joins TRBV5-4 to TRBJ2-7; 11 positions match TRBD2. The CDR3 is CASSPTSGNYEQYF. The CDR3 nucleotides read TGTGCCAGCAGCCCGACTAGCGGGAATTACGAGCAGTACTTC. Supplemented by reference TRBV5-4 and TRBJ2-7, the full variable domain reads ETGVTQSPTHLIKTRGQQVTLRCSSQSGHNTVSWYQQALGQGPQFIFQYYREEENGRGNFPPRFSGLQFPNYSSELNVNALELDDSALYLCASSPTSGNYEQYFGPGTRLTVT.